Following are 28 T cell receptor beta chains from one sample sequenced in a study of control samples from healthy donors and cancer patients. Here immunoSEQ multiplex PCR was the method, and the copy in TCRdb shows in-frame clones only, minus some. Of around 110,000 clones listed, more than 80% were seen once; the top ten hold 0.95% to 1.3%. The specimen was PBMCs. All receptors come from a woman aged 50 to 65 with colorectal cancer.

The sample holds one count of this clone. The genes are TRBV6-5 and TRBJ2-7, with 8 bases lining up with TRBD1. The germline CDR1 and CDR2 sequences are MNHEY and SVGAGI. The CDR3 has 14 residues. The J segment lost 0 bases and the V segment lost 7 bases, leaving 5 bases of the junction unmatched. This CDR3 reads CASIRQGSSYEQYF. The CDR3 region has the DNA TGTGCCAGCATAAGACAGGGGAGCTCCTACGAGCAGTACTTC.

The chain couples TRBV7-6 to TRBJ1-1, with a tentative D call TRBD1 (5 bases). The CDR3 runs to 13 residues. The V gene lost 0 bases and the J gene lost 7 bases, with 9 bases spanning the gap. CDR1 is SGHVS, CDR2 FNYEAQ, per germline. CDR3 sequence: CASSLALGGEAFF. The CDR3 nucleotides are TGTGCCAGCAGCTTAGCCCTGGGGGGTGAAGCTTTCTTT.

The chain links TRBV10-3 to TRBJ1-4; D not certain. Trimming took 5 bases from V and 8 from J, leaving 9 bases between them. The CDR3 has 12 residues. From germline, CDR1 is ENHRY and CDR2 SYGVKD. CDR3 sequence: CAISKDLEKLFF. The CDR3 DNA is TGTGCCATCAGTAAGGACTTGGAAAAACTGTTTTTT.

The V and J genes are TRBV10-3 and TRBJ2-1, with 8 bases aligning to TRBD2. The germline V gene has CDR1 ENHRY and CDR2 SYGVKD. The V gene end was trimmed by 3 bases and the J gene end by 5 bases; junction bases not matched to a gene: 3. The CDR3 totals 14 residues. The CDR3 region is CAISDGLADNEQFF. The CDR3, as DNA: TGTGCCATCAGTGATGGACTAGCTGACAATGAGCAGTTCTTC.

The chain uses TRBV7-2 and TRBJ1-6, with D uncertain. Germline lookup yields CDR1 SGHTA and CDR2 FQGNSA. There are 16 residues in the CDR3. V lost 0 bases to trimming and J lost 7 bases, with 13 bases between them. In DNA form, the CDR3 reads TGTGCCAGCAGCTTAGCATCGGGGTTCACCAATTCACCCCTCCACTTT. This encodes CASSLASGFTNSPLHF.

This chain links TRBV18 with TRBJ2-2; TRBD2 matches 7 bases. Per the germline V gene, CDR1 is KGHSH and CDR2 is LQKENI. The CDR3 extends over 13 amino acids. V gave up 8 bases and J gave up 1 base; unmatched junction bases: 1. CDR3 region: CASSGVNTGELFF. CDR3 in DNA: TGTGCCAGCAGCGGGGTGAACACCGGGGAGCTGTTTTTT. Complete variable domain (other parts from reference TRBV18 and TRBJ2-2): NAGVMQNPRHLVRRRGQEARLRCSPMKGHSHVYWYRQLPEEGLKFMVYLQKENIIDESGMPKERFSAEFPKEGPSILRIQQVVRGDSAAYFCASSGVNTGELFFGEGSRLTVL.

The chain uses TRBV7-9 and TRBJ2-7, with D possibly matching TRBD1 (5 bases). The CDR3 contains 13 residues. With 2 bases removed from V and 4 bases from J, the gap between germline ends came to 9 bases. The germline CDR1 and CDR2 sequences are SEHNR and FQNEAQ (reference sequence). CDR3 nucleotides: TGTGCCAGCAGCTTAAGTCAGGGATACGAGCAGTACTTC. It is translated as CASSLSQGYEQYF.

This clone was seen a few times. V is TRBV6-2 or TRBV6-3 and J is TRBJ1-1; D is possibly TRBD1 (6 bases). The V end lost 6 bases, the J end lost 6 bases, and 23 bases lay between the germline ends. From germline, CDR1 is MNHEY and CDR2 SVGEGT. The CDR3 spans 16 residues. The CDR3 nucleotides read TGTGCCAGCAGCTCCAACGGCCGGGGGCTTGTCGCTGAAGCTTTCTTT. Translating it yields CASSSNGRGLVAEAFF.

The chain is built from TRBV28 and TRBJ1-6, with a tentative D call TRBD1 (5 bases). V gave up 5 bases and J gave up 7 bases, with 9 bases separating them. CDR1 is MDHEN and CDR2 is SYDVKM in the germline V gene. CDR3 size: 13 residues. CDR3 region: CASSTGGNSPLHF. The CDR3 DNA sequence: TGTGCCAGCAGTACAGGAGGGAATTCACCCCTCCACTTT.

This clone appeared a single time. J is TRBJ1-1 and V is TRBV6-5; no clear D gene. Per the germline V gene, CDR1 is MNHEY and CDR2 is SVGAGI. This CDR3 spans 12 amino acids. V lost 4 bases and J lost 6, with 9 bases in between. CDR3 sequence (DNA): TGTGCCAGCAGTTCTAGGGTCGCTGAAGCTTTCTTT. This sequence encodes CASSSRVAEAFF.

This CDR3 is CASSPRRAGVVETQYF. CDR3 in DNA: TGTGCCAGCTCACCACGGAGGGCAGGGGTTGTGGAGACCCAGTACTTC. The V call is TRBV18, the J call TRBJ2-5; tentatively, D is TRBD1 or TRBD2 (6 bases each). Trimming cost V 1 base and J 5 bases, with 17 bases left between them. Germline V lookup: CDR1 KGHSH, CDR2 LQKENI. This CDR3 contains 16 residues. Full variable domain (missing parts from reference TRBV18 and TRBJ2-5): NAGVMQNPRHLVRRRGQEARLRCSPMKGHSHVYWYRQLPEEGLKFMVYLQKENIIDESGMPKERFSAEFPKEGPSILRIQQVVRGDSAAYFCASSPRRAGVVETQYFGPGTRLLVL.

This chain links TRBV5-1 with TRBJ1-3; possible D gene TRBD1, 5 bases. The CDR3 is made up of 14 amino acids. Trimming took off 4 bases at V and 0 bases at J, with 8 bases between the two ends. Germline CDR1 reads SGHRS; CDR2 reads YFSETQ. For the CDR3, the DNA is TGCGCCAGCAGCCGGACAAGCTCTGGAAACACCATATATTTT. Translating it yields CASSRTSSGNTIYF.

Here the CDR3 reads CSAVDRGQRDTEAFF. DNA for the CDR3: TGCAGCGCTGTCGACAGGGGGCAGCGAGACACTGAAGCTTTCTTT. V gene TRBV29-1 combines with J gene TRBJ1-1, with TRBD1 identical over 10 bases. J gave up 3 bases and V 7 bases, and 11 bases lay outside the gene matches. Germline V lookup: CDR1 SQVTM, CDR2 ANQGSEA. The CDR3 extends over 15 amino acids. The full variable domain, rest sourced from reference TRBV29-1 and TRBJ1-1, is SAVISQKPSRDICQRGTSLTIQCQVDSQVTMMFWYRQQPGQSLTLIATANQGSEATYESGFVIDKFPISRPNLTFSTLTVSNMSPEDSSIYLCSAVDRGQRDTEAFFGQGTRLTVV.

The chain is built from TRBV7-3 and TRBJ1-2, with TRBD1 as a possible D gene (5 bases). Germline V gene sequence: CDR1 SGHTA, CDR2 FQGTGA. The V end lost 3 bases, the J end lost 2 bases, and 10 bases lay between the germline ends. CDR3 length equals 14 residues. CDR3: CASSFQGGNYGYTF. The CDR3 DNA reads as TGTGCCAGCAGCTTCCAGGGAGGGAACTATGGCTACACCTTC.

The gene calls are TRBV12-3 or TRBV12-4 and TRBJ1-3; D uncertain. The CDR3 covers 13 residues. Trimming took off 6 bases at V and 0 bases at J, with 6 bases between the two ends. This chain's CDR3 is CASRRGSGNTIYF. In DNA form, the CDR3 reads TGTGCCAGCAGGAGAGGCTCTGGAAACACCATATATTTT.

The chain's CDR3 is CATSVGEQGYTF. The CDR3 DNA follows: TGTGCCACCAGTGTTGGGGAACAGGGCTACACCTTC. The V call is TRBV24-1, the J call TRBJ1-2, with D unresolved. This CDR3 has 12 residues. From germline, CDR1 is KGHDR and CDR2 SFDVKD. V lost 5 bases and J 8 bases, leaving 11 bases between the germline ends.

Comment on this clone: The junction departs from germline at one end; a sequencing error may be responsible. For the CDR3, the DNA is TGTGCCAGCTCACCACAAAGGGGAGAGGGCACAAATACGCAGTATTTT. This sequence encodes CASSPQRGEGTNTQYF. The chain employs TRBV18 and TRBJ2-3, with D tentatively TRBD1 or TRBD2 (5 bases each). Germline CDR1 and CDR2: KGHSH and LQKENI. The CDR3 loop spans 16 amino acids.

The chain employs TRBV30 and TRBJ2-7; D might be TRBD2 (6 bases). This CDR3 spans 14 amino acids. Germline CDR1 reads GTSNPN; CDR2 reads SVGIG (reference sequence). V lost 1 base and J lost 8, with 18 bases in between. CDR3 amino acids: CAWSAPRDGGKQYF. DNA for the CDR3: TGTGCCTGGAGTGCCCCCAGGGACGGGGGAAAGCAGTACTTC.

The V call is TRBV28, the J call TRBJ2-7; D may correspond to TRBD1 or TRBD2 (6 bases each). The V end was cut by 6 bases, the J end by 2 bases, with 14 bases between. There are 14 residues in the CDR3. The V gene's germline CDR1 is MDHEN and CDR2 SYDVKM. The CDR3 is CASRRGTSPYEQYF. The CDR3 DNA reads TGTGCCAGCAGGAGGGGGACTTCACCCTACGAGCAGTACTTC.

The chain joins TRBV12-3 or TRBV12-4 to TRBJ2-1; 13 positions agree with TRBD2. The length of the CDR3 is 13 residues. With 8 bases clipped from V and 9 bases from J, the junction kept 4 bases outside the gene matches. CDR3 amino acids: CASGLAGAGEQFF. Here the CDR3 DNA reads TGTGCCAGCGGACTAGCGGGAGCGGGTGAGCAGTTCTTC.

This chain connects TRBV6-2 or TRBV6-3 to TRBJ1-5; D not resolved. The V and J ends lost 5 bases and 2 bases respectively, with 31 bases between them. The CDR3 runs to 21 residues. Per germline, CDR1 MNHEY and CDR2 SVGEGT. CDR3 in DNA: TGTGCCAGCAGTACATCAGCCGTGAAGGGTCGGGGTTTTATTGGCAATCAGCCCCAGCATTTT. It is translated as CASSTSAVKGRGFIGNQPQHF.

The chain employs TRBV5-1 and TRBJ2-7; 7 bases line up with TRBD1. CDR1 and CDR2 from the germline V gene are SGHRS and YFSETQ. J lost 3 bases, V lost 0 bases, and 15 bases had no gene match. The CDR3 extends over 18 amino acids. CDR3 coding DNA: TGCGCCAGCAGCTTGGGTACCCCTGACAGGGTAGGGCTCTACGAGCAGTACTTC. It encodes CASSLGTPDRVGLYEQYF.

This clone was detected only a few times. The chain combines TRBV2 with TRBJ2-4, with 10 positions matching TRBD2. This CDR3 is built from 15 residues. Germline values: CDR1 SNHLY, CDR2 FYNNEI. V trimming: 1 base; J trimming: 3 bases; junction bases outside the gene matches: 0. CDR3 sequence (DNA): TGTGCCAGCAGTGAAGTAGCGGGAGGCAAAAACATTCAGTACTTC. Its protein is CASSEVAGGKNIQYF. Using reference TRBV2 and TRBJ2-4 for the parts outside the CDR3, the full variable domain is EPEVTQTPSHQVTQMGQEVILRCVPISNHLYFYWYRQILGQKVEFLVSFYNNEISEKSEIFDDQFSVERPDGSNFTLKIRSTKLEDSAMYFCASSEVAGGKNIQYFGAGTRLSVL.

The genes are TRBV21-1 and TRBJ2-4; no check of the table's D call, TRBD1, against the DNA was made. TRBV21-1 is classified as a pseudogene. The CDR3 spans 14 residues. The CDR3 DNA sequence: TGTGCCAGCCGAAGAGGGGGAGCGGAAAACATTCAGTACTTC. It specifies CASRRGGAENIQYF.

V gene TRBV7-3 combines with J gene TRBJ2-1; D perhaps matches TRBD1 (6 bases). CDR1 SGHTA and CDR2 FQGTGA come from the germline V gene. The CDR3 sequence is 18 residues long. With 1 base removed from V and 3 bases from J, the gap between germline ends came to 19 bases. The CDR3 reads CASSLNPGDTGIYNEQFF. CDR3 DNA: TGTGCCAGCAGCTTAAACCCAGGGGATACGGGTATCTACAATGAGCAGTTCTTC.

V gene TRBV6-1 combines with J gene TRBJ1-6; no firm D call. The CDR3 spans 18 residues. Deletions cut 6 bases from V and 10 bases from J, with 28 bases between. Germline V gene data show CDR1 as MNHNS and CDR2 as SASEGT. The CDR3 region has the DNA TGTGCCAGCAGAGAAACTTTAGTCCCTCGAACCTCCTACTCACCCCTCCACTTT. It translates to CASRETLVPRTSYSPLHF.

The chain uses TRBV5-1 and TRBJ1-2; D remains ambiguous. The germline V and J ends were trimmed by 1 base and 5 bases, with 21 bases remaining between them. Germline assignment: CDR1 SGHRS and CDR2 YFSETQ. This CDR3 region has 17 residues. DNA for the CDR3: TGCGCCAGCAGCTTGAACTCCCCACAGACGGTAAAATATGGCTACACCTTC. Translating it yields CASSLNSPQTVKYGYTF.

The chain recombines TRBV6-6 with TRBJ1-5; 10 bases fit TRBD1. Germline lookup yields CDR1 MNHNY and CDR2 SVGAGI (reference sequence). The length of the CDR3 is 16 residues. Germline trimming cut 5 bases from V and 7 bases from J; bases unmatched to any gene: 11. CDR3 in DNA: TGTGCCAGCAGTCCTAGGGACAGGGGTGACAGGCAGCCCCAGCATTTT. This sequence encodes CASSPRDRGDRQPQHF.